This T cell receptor beta chain comes out of a study of blood T cell repertoires in COVID-19. Whole-study context: T cells, B-cell-depleted T cells, or PBMCs supplied cDNA or gDNA.

Up to 2 weeks before entering the study, exposed participants had met a COVID-19 case. Profiled with immunoSEQ multiplex PCR; TCRdb holds only in-frame clones, not every one. The repertoire holds roughly 150,000 clones, 65% to 85% seen once, with approximately 5.1% in the top ten. Trimming cost V 7 bases and J 6 bases; bases outside gene matches: 9. CDR1 is SEHNR and CDR2 is FQNEAQ in the germline V gene (reference sequence). This CDR3 region has 14 residues. The V call is TRBV7-9, the J call TRBJ2-7; TRBD1 matches 10 bases. Material for sequencing was PBMCs or T cells enriched from blood (not recorded which). This receptor was obtained from a man in his 70s who had been exposed to COVID-19. The CDR3, as DNA: TGTGCCAGCACCAACCGGGACAGGGGAAGCGAGCAGTACTTC. This codes for CASTNRDRGSEQYF. The full variable domain, its missing parts supplied by reference TRBV7-9 and TRBJ2-7, is DTGVSQNPRHKITKRGQNVTFRCDPISEHNRLYWYRQTLGQGPEFLTYFQNEAQLEKSRLLSDRFSAERPKGSFSTLEIQRTEQGDSAMYLCASTNRDRGSEQYFGPGTRLTVT.